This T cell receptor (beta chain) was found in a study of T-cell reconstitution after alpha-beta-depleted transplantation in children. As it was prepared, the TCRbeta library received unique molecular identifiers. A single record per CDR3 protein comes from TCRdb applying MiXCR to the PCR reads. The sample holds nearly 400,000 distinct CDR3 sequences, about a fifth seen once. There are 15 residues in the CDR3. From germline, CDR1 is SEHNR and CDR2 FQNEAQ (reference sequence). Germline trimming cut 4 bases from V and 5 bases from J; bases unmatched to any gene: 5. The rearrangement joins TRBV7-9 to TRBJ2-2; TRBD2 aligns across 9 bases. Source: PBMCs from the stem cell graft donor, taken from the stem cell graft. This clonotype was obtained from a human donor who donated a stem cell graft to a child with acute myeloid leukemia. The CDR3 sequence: CASSSLAGETGELFF. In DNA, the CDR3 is TGTGCCAGCAGCTCCTTAGCGGGAGAAACCGGGGAGCTGTTTTTT.